This passage covers 7 T cell receptor beta chains from one sample sequenced in a study of response to subunit inactivated influenza vaccine. One entry per CDR3 protein, called by TCRdb with MiXCR from the RT-PCR reads. The sample holds about 160,000 distinct CDR3 sequences; 9.5% to 13% are singletons and the top ten take over 10%. Here the sequenced sample was non-naive T cells sorted from PBMCs, taken 45 days after vaccination. The source is a man in his fifties or sixties who received an inactivated influenza vaccine.

This clonotype was counted at least ten times. The CDR3 reads CASSSGAQGSKNIQYF. The CDR3 bases are TGTGCCAGCAGTTCGGGGGCCCAGGGTTCCAAAAACATTCAGTACTTC. J is TRBJ2-4 and V is TRBV28, with D possibly being TRBD1 or TRBD2 (6 bases each). The CDR3 has 16 amino acids. Trimming removed 4 bases at V and 2 bases at J, with 15 bases between. Germline V gene data show CDR1 as MDHEN and CDR2 as SYDVKM. The full variable domain, its missing parts supplied by reference TRBV28 and TRBJ2-4, is DVKVTQSSRYLVKRTGEKVFLECVQDMDHENMFWYRQDPGLGLRLIYFSYDVKMKEKGDIPEGYSVSREKKERFSLILESASTNQTSMYLCASSSGAQGSKNIQYFGAGTRLSVL.

CDR3 loop: CASSLTDSYNEQFF. Written as DNA, the CDR3 is TGTGCCAGCAGCTTGACAGATTCCTACAATGAGCAGTTCTTC. The rearrangement uses TRBV5-5 and TRBJ2-1, with no clear D. Between the trimmed V and J ends, which lost 1 base and 1 base, there was a span of 6 bases. The CDR3 is 14 amino acids. Germline V gives CDR1 SGHKS, CDR2 YYEKEE (reference sequence). Looking up the rest from reference TRBV5-5 and TRBJ2-1 gives the full variable domain: DAGVTQSPTHLIKTRGQQVTLRCSPISGHKSVSWYQQVLGQGPQFIFQYYEKEERGRGNFPDRFSARQFPNYSSELNVNALLLGDSALYLCASSLTDSYNEQFFGPGTRLTVL.

The genes are TRBV2 and TRBJ2-6; D is possibly TRBD1 (7 bases). Germline CDR1 SNHLY, CDR2 FYNNEI. This CDR3 region has 15 residues. Trimming removed 6 bases from V and 4 bases from J, with 13 bases in between. The CDR3 DNA is TGTGCCAGCAGCTCAGGGGGGTCCGGGGCCAACGTCCTGACTTTC. It specifies CASSSGGSGANVLTF.

This clonotype was seen a handful of times. The rearrangement joins TRBV9 to TRBJ1-5; perhaps TRBD1 as D (5 bases). This CDR3 comprises 14 residues. CDR1 is SGDLS and CDR2 is YYNGEE in the germline V gene. Trimming removed 3 bases at V and 3 bases at J, with 10 bases between. The CDR3 sequence: CASSDGHYNQPQHF. CDR3 DNA sequence: TGTGCCAGCAGCGATGGACATTACAATCAGCCCCAGCATTTT.

The chain uses TRBV12-3 or TRBV12-4 and TRBJ2-1, with a possible D match to TRBD1 (6 bases). With 4 bases removed from V and 6 bases from J, the gap between germline ends came to 16 bases. The CDR3 runs 15 residues. CDR3 nucleotides: TGTGCCAGCAGTTCACAGGGTCCAGTGAGCAATGAGCAGTTCTTC. Translation gives CASSSQGPVSNEQFF.

This clonotype was counted at least ten times. The DNA for the CDR3 is TGCGCCAGCAGCTTGGACACAGGCTTCGAGCAGTACTTC. It translates to CASSLDTGFEQYF. V gene TRBV5-1 combines with J gene TRBJ2-7; D possibly corresponds to TRBD1 (5 bases). The CDR3 loop spans 13 amino acids. Germline CDR1 SGHRS, CDR2 YFSETQ. V lost 0 bases to trimming and J lost 6 bases, with 10 bases between them.

In its sample, this clonotype was seen many times. The rearrangement uses TRBV28 and TRBJ2-2; D perhaps matches TRBD1 (6 bases). V dropped 1 base and J dropped 2 bases, with 17 bases sitting between them. The CDR3 extends over 18 amino acids. Germline V CDR1 and CDR2: MDHEN, SYDVKM. DNA for the CDR3: TGTGCCAGCAGTTTATTGATTATCGCCGGGACAAACACCGGGGAGCTGTTTTTT. It specifies CASSLLIIAGTNTGELFF.